One and the same sample provided the 22 T cell receptor beta chains below, sequenced in a study of cytomegalovirus exposure and HLA in healthy donors. Primers included in the PCR were 60 Vbeta and 13 Jbeta primers. Libraries were prepared by immunoSEQ multiplex PCR; TCRdb keeps only in-frame clonotypes and omits some of them. The data contain over 140,000 clones, around 80% of them seen just once; the ten biggest clones take up about 1.5%. Sequences were obtained from PBMCs. These receptors all stem from a man younger than 45 in good health and CMV-seropositive.

The chain employs TRBV7-3 and TRBJ1-1; D ambiguous. This CDR3 is built from 13 residues. The germline V gene has CDR1 SGHTA and CDR2 FQGTGA. Trimming stripped 4 bases from V and 1 base from J, with 7 bases between. The DNA for the CDR3 is TGTGCCAGCAGCTCATCGGGGAACACTGAAGCTTTCTTT. Its translation is CASSSSGNTEAFF.

This chain links TRBV27 with TRBJ1-2, with TRBD1 matching over 8 bases. The CDR3 spans 13 residues. Germline V gives CDR1 MNHEY, CDR2 SMNVEV (reference sequence). The V and J ends lost 5 bases and 7 bases, in that order; junction bases with no gene match: 6. CDR3 nucleotides: TGTGCCAGCAGTCCGCGGACAGGGATTGGCTACACCTTC. Translating it yields CASSPRTGIGYTF.

The chain has TRBV5-1 and TRBJ2-2; D unresolved. V was cut by 0 bases and J by 4 bases, with 10 bases left in between. The germline V gene has CDR1 SGHRS and CDR2 YFSETQ. This CDR3 is built from 15 residues. The CDR3 coding sequence is TGCGCCAGCAGCTTGGACGAGCCTACCACCGGGGAGCTGTTTTTT. Residues: CASSLDEPTTGELFF. The full variable domain, with the rest looked up from reference TRBV5-1 and TRBJ2-2, is KAGVTQTPRYLIKTRGQQVTLSCSPISGHRSVSWYQQTPGQGLQFLFEYFSETQRNKGNFPGRFSGRQFSNSRSEMNVSTLELGDSALYLCASSLDEPTTGELFFGEGSRLTVL.

The gene calls are TRBV30 and TRBJ2-1; D gene ambiguous. CDR1 is GTSNPN, CDR2 SVGIG, per germline (reference sequence). The CDR3 is 17 amino acids. Trimming left V 3 bases short and J 0 bases short, with 18 bases between. The CDR3 DNA follows: TGTGCCTGGAGAGGTGCGGCTACTTTGGACTCCTACAATGAGCAGTTCTTC. Protein product: CAWRGAATLDSYNEQFF.

This clone occurred once. J is TRBJ2-1 and V is TRBV19; tentative D call: TRBD2 (5 bases). V was trimmed by 2 bases and J by 4 bases, leaving 18 bases between them. The CDR3 sequence is 17 residues long. Germline V gene data show CDR1 as LNHDA and CDR2 as SQIVND (reference sequence). The CDR3 DNA follows: TGTGCCAGTAGTATAACGGTTAGCGCGAGTGCATACAATGAGCAGTTCTTC. It codes for CASSITVSASAYNEQFF.

J is TRBJ1-2 and V is TRBV5-4; D might be TRBD1 (6 bases). Germline V lookup: CDR1 SGHNT, CDR2 YYREEE (reference sequence). Trimming shortened V by 0 bases and J by 8 bases, and 17 bases separated the two germline ends. This CDR3 has 15 residues. CDR3 DNA sequence: TGTGCCAGCAGCTTGGCCATCGGGGGGGCACGGGGCTACACCTTC. Translated: CASSLAIGGARGYTF.

The genes are TRBV29-1 and TRBJ2-1, with 10 nucleotides matching TRBD2. V gave up 7 bases and J gave up 6 bases; unmatched junction bases: 3. Germline assignment: CDR1 SQVTM and CDR2 ANQGSEA. The CDR3 has 12 residues. CDR3 in DNA: TGCAGCGCCGGACTAGCGGCCAATGAGCAGTTCTTC. Its translation: CSAGLAANEQFF.

This clone was seen only a few times. The chain uses TRBV10-1 and TRBJ2-1, with 11 positions matching TRBD2. The CDR3 is 14 amino acids. J gave up 4 bases and V 8 bases, and 4 bases lay outside the gene matches. Looked up from germline, CDR1 is WNHNN and CDR2 is SYGVQD (reference sequence). The DNA of the CDR3 is TGCGCCAGCTCTCCTAGCGGGGGGTACAATGAGCAGTTCTTC. It specifies CASSPSGGYNEQFF.

The J gene is TRBJ2-7, the V gene TRBV11-3, with 8 bases identical to TRBD1. Trimming removed 4 bases from V and 3 bases from J; junction bases left unmatched: 20. CDR3 length: 19 residues. In germline, CDR1 is SGHNT, CDR2 YENEEA. CDR3 sequence reads: CASSSRPPPTGVAYYEQYF. For the CDR3, the DNA is TGTGCCAGCAGCTCACGCCCCCCCCCGACAGGGGTTGCCTACTACGAGCAGTACTTC. Using reference TRBV11-3 and TRBJ2-7 for the parts outside the CDR3, the full variable domain is EAGVVQSPRYKIIEKKQPVAFWCNPISGHNTLYWYLQNLGQGPELLIRYENEEAVDDSQLPKDRFSAERLKGVDSTLKIQPAELGDSAVYLCASSSRPPPTGVAYYEQYFGPGTRLTVT.

The chain couples TRBV9 to TRBJ1-2; TRBD1 aligns across 8 bases. The J segment lost 4 bases and the V segment lost 4 bases, leaving 15 bases of the junction unmatched. This CDR3 contains 17 residues. Germline-derived CDR1 and CDR2 are SGDLS and YYNGEE. The CDR3 DNA follows: TGTGCCAGCAGCCCTCAGGGCAGGGGGCCTTTATCCTATGGCTACACCTTC. Translated, it gives CASSPQGRGPLSYGYTF.

The chain uses TRBV19 and TRBJ2-3; D remains unclear. The CDR3 spans 15 residues. V was shortened by 5 bases and J by 3 bases, with 15 bases between the two germline ends. CDR1 and CDR2 from the germline V gene are LNHDA and SQIVND (reference sequence). The CDR3, as DNA: TGTGCCAGTAGTCCCCGAGGCTATTCTACAGATACGCAGTATTTT. Residues: CASSPRGYSTDTQYF.

V is TRBV7-9 and J is TRBJ1-6; 7 nucleotides align to TRBD1. CDR1 SEHNR and CDR2 FQNEAQ come from the germline V gene (reference sequence). The ends lost 6 bases at V and 9 bases at J; junction bases unmatched: 11. This CDR3 is built from 15 residues. DNA for the CDR3: TGTGCCAGCAGTTTTTGGACAGGCGAGGGTTCACCCCTCCACTTT. Amino acid sequence: CASSFWTGEGSPLHF.

V usage is TRBV2 and J usage is TRBJ2-7; 12 nucleotides line up with TRBD2. The CDR3 is 16 residues long. Germline V gene lookup returns CDR1 SNHLY and CDR2 FYNNEI. V lost 7 bases and J lost 5; bases outside the gene matches: 12. CDR3 DNA: TGTGCCAGCACCGTTACCCGACTAGCGGGAGTACACGAGCAGTACTTC. Its protein product is CASTVTRLAGVHEQYF.

The rearrangement joins TRBV19 to TRBJ1-4; TRBD1 might be the D (5 bases). V was cut by 6 bases and J by 7 bases, with 24 bases left in between. The V gene's germline CDR1 is LNHDA and CDR2 SQIVND (reference sequence). The CDR3 runs 17 residues. CDR3 residues: CASSHKQATSSPEKLFF. In DNA, the CDR3 is TGTGCCAGTAGCCACAAACAGGCGACTTCCTCCCCTGAAAAACTGTTTTTT.

The chain has TRBV27 and TRBJ2-5; 8 nucleotides match TRBD2. V shed 8 bases and J 5 bases; nucleotides not matched to a gene: 16. The CDR3 consists of 16 residues. Germline V gives CDR1 MNHEY, CDR2 SMNVEV (reference sequence). Here the CDR3 reads CASATLGLARQETQYF. The DNA of the CDR3 is TGTGCCAGCGCCACCCTCGGACTAGCTCGGCAGGAGACCCAGTACTTC.

The rearrangement joins TRBV7-9 to TRBJ2-2, with D perhaps TRBD2 (5 bases). CDR3 length: 15 residues. Germline CDR1 SEHNR, CDR2 FQNEAQ (reference sequence). The ends were cut back, 4 bases at V and 5 bases at J, with 14 bases in the middle. The CDR3 reads CASSSFGRGTGELFF. The CDR3 coding sequence is TGTGCCAGCAGCTCCTTTGGGCGCGGGACCGGGGAGCTGTTTTTT.

The J gene is TRBJ2-5, the V gene TRBV18; no clear D. The germline V gene has CDR1 KGHSH and CDR2 LQKENI. There are 16 residues in the CDR3. Trimming took 3 bases from V and 2 from J, leaving 16 bases between them. CDR3 protein: CASSPTIMTQQETQYF. The CDR3 DNA reads TGTGCCAGCTCACCTACGATTATGACACAGCAAGAGACCCAGTACTTC. The complete variable domain, with remaining parts taken from reference TRBV18 and TRBJ2-5, reads NAGVMQNPRHLVRRRGQEARLRCSPMKGHSHVYWYRQLPEEGLKFMVYLQKENIIDESGMPKERFSAEFPKEGPSILRIQQVVRGDSAAYFCASSPTIMTQQETQYFGPGTRLLVL.

The chain combines TRBV27 with TRBJ2-3; TRBD2 matches at 8 bases. Germline CDR1 reads MNHEY; CDR2 reads SMNVEV (reference sequence). V dropped 0 bases and J dropped 1; count of bases not matched to a gene: 0. The CDR3 is 15 amino acids. The CDR3 loop is CASSLSTSGTDTQYF. CDR3 DNA: TGTGCCAGCAGTTTATCGACTAGCGGCACAGATACGCAGTATTTT.

The gene calls are TRBV7-2 and TRBJ2-7; 8 nucleotides align to TRBD1. CDR3 length: 14 amino acids. V was clipped by 6 bases and J by 0 bases; unmatched bases: 4. Germline CDR1 SGHTA, CDR2 FQGNSA. The CDR3 DNA reads TGTGCCAGCAGAAGGACAGGGAGCTCCTACGAGCAGTACTTC. Translation gives CASRRTGSSYEQYF.

This clone was observed once. The CDR3 region is CASGRQGEIGELFF. CDR3 bases: TGTGCCAGCGGACGACAGGGGGAGATCGGGGAGCTGTTTTTT. The chain has TRBV9 and TRBJ2-2; 9 bases match TRBD1. The CDR3 runs 14 residues. Germline assignment: CDR1 SGDLS and CDR2 YYNGEE. Unmatched junction bases numbered 8, after V lost 7 bases and J lost 7 bases.

The V gene is TRBV2, the J gene TRBJ2-7, with 8 positions matching TRBD1. V trimming: 2 bases; J trimming: 4 bases; junction bases outside the gene matches: 13. Looked up from germline, CDR1 is SNHLY and CDR2 is FYNNEI. This CDR3 has 17 amino acids. The CDR3 region is CASSEWGRQGPGYEQYF. The CDR3 region has the DNA TGTGCCAGCAGTGAATGGGGCCGACAGGGGCCGGGTTACGAGCAGTACTTC.

This rearrangement joins TRBV5-1 to TRBJ2-1, with 8 nucleotides matching TRBD2. V dropped 0 bases and J dropped 2; count of bases not matched to a gene: 4. The germline V gene has CDR1 SGHRS and CDR2 YFSETQ. The length of the CDR3 is 16 residues. CDR3 residues: CASSLDVSGTYNEQFF. The CDR3 region has the DNA TGCGCCAGCAGCTTGGATGTTAGCGGGACCTACAATGAGCAGTTCTTC.